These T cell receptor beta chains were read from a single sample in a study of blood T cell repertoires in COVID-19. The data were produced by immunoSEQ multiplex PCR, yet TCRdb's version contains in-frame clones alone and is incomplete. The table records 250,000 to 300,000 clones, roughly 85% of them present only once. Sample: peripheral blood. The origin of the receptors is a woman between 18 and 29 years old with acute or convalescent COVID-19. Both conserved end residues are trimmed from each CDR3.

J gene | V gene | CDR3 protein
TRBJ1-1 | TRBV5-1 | ASSKGQGRMNTEAF
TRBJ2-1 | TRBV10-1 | ASSGTSGTGYNEQF
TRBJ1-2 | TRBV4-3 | ASRQGQGNYGYT
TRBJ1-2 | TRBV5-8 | ASSLGIEGYT
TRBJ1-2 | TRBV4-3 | ASSQDRFVRTGLRGERGYT
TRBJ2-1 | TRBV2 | ASSVMLADYNEQF
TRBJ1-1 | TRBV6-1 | ASSAGRGGMNTEAF
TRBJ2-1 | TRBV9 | ASSPETSNWDEQF
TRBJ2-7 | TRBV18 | ASSPAGASDYEQY
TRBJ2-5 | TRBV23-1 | AWTSEETQY
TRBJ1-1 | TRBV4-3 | ASSIRTGRAAEAF
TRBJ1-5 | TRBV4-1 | ASSQDGRGGFQPQH
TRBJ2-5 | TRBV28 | ASSPHQQGARETQY
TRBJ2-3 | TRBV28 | ASTSGSSTDTQY
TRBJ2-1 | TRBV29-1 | SVETGQGTHSYNEQF
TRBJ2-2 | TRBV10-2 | ASGAQPIGGELF
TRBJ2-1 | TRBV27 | ASSLAPSANEQF
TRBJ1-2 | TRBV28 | ASSLMTGGMNYGYT
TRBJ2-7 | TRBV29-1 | SVREGSSYEQY
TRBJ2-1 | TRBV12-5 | ASGLGEATYNEQF
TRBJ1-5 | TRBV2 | ASSEGYRGNRQPQH
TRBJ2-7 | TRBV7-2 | ASSPRQDSPYEQY
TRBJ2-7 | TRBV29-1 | SVGTGKLEQY
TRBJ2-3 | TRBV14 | ASSPRRPTDTQY
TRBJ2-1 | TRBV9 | ASSVGLGAYNEQF
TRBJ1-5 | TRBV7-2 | ASSLVVGGHQPQH
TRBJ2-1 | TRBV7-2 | ASSLAGLAGVGEQF
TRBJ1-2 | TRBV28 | ASSSWGQGGFGYT
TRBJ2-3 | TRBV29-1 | SGSSSGWDTQY
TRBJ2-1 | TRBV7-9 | ASSWASGRRDEQF
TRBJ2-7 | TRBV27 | ASSTTQGVPSGSPYEQY
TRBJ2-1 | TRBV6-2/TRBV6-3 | ASSGLAVDEQF
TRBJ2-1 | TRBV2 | ASSALAVYNEQF
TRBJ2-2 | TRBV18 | ASSPGLAGPGELF
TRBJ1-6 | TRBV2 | ASSDWGQINSPLH
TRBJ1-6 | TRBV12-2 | ASRLTGTGAHNSPLH
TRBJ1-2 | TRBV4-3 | ASSQGAQANYGYT
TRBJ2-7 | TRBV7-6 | ASSNGAYEQY
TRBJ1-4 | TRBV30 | AWTWGRGEKLF
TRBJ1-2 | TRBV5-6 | ASSLAVGQGKRGYT
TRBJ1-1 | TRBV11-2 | ASSFYKGPGTGFDTEAF
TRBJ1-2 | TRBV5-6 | ASSLQQVLGGYT
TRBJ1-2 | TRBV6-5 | ASSYNEDLTYGYT
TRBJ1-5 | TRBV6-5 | ASSYGRGPGQPQH
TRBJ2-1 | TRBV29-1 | SVCPGTSGGDNEQF
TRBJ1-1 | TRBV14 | ASSRLGQTYPEAF
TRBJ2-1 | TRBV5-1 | ASSLSANEQF
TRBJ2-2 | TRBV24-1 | ATRRERAGELF
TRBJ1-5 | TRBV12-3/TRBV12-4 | ASTGASNQPQH
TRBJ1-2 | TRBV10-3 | AISDLTGAPGQGANYGYT
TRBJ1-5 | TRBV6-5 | ASRKTEDQPQH